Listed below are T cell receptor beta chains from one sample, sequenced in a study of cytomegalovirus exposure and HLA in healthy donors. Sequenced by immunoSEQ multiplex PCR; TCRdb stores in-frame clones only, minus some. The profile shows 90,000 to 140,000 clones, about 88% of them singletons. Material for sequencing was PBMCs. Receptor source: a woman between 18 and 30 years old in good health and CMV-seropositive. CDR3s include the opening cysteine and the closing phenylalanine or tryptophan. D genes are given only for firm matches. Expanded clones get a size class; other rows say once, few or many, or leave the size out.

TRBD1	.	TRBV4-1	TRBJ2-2	TGCGCCAGCAGCCAACGACAGGGGCTAGACACCGGGGAGCTGTTTTTT	CASSQRQGLDTGELFF
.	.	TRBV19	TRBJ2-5	TGTGCCAGTAGTATAAAGGGGATGGGGGAGACCCAGTACTTC	CASSIKGMGETQYF
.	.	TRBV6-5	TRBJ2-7	TGTGCCAGCAGTTACTCCTCCGAGCAGTACTTC	CASSYSSEQYF
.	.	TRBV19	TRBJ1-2	TGTGCCAGTAGTTTCGGGAGAAGCTATGGCTACACCTTC	CASSFGRSYGYTF
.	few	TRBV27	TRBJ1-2	TGTGCCAGCAGGAGAGCGAGCAACAATGGCTACACCTTC	CASRRASNNGYTF
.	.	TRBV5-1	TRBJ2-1	TGCGCCAGCAGCTTGGTAACAGGTGACTTCTCCTACAATGAGCAGTTCTTC	CASSLVTGDFSYNEQFF
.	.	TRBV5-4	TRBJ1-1	TGTGCCAGCAGCTTGGGGCCCGACAGTTACACTGAAGCTTTCTTT	CASSLGPDSYTEAFF
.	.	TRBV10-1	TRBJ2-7	TGCGCCAGCAGTGGCCCTGGGACAGGGACTAGGGAGCAGTACTTC	CASSGPGTGTREQYF
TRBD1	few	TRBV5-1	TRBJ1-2	TGCGCCAGCAGCTTGGGGACAGGTGGCTACACCTTC	CASSLGTGGYTF
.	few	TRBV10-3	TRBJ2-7	TGTGCCATCAGCACACGACAGGACATCTCCTACGAGCAGTACTTC	CAISTRQDISYEQYF
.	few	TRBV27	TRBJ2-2	TGTGCCAGCAAAAGATATGGGCGGGAAATTACCGGGGAGCTGTTTTTT	CASKRYGREITGELFF
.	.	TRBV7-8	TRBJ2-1	TGTGCCAGCAGCCCCCGGGGGAGGAATGAGCAGTTCTTC	CASSPRGRNEQFF
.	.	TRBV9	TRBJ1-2	TGTGCCAGCAGCGGAACCGGGGGTCTGATCTATGGCTACACCTTC	CASSGTGGLIYGYTF
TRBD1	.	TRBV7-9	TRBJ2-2	TGTGCCAGCAGCTCCCGACAGGGGGGCACCGGGGAGCTGTTTTTT	CASSSRQGGTGELFF
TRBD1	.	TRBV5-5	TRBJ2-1	TGTGCCAGCTCAATCCGGGACAGGGCTCCGGCGGGGACAAACAATGAGCAGTTCTTC	CASSIRDRAPAGTNNEQFF
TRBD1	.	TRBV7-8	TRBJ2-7	TGTGCCAGCAGCAACCGGGACAGAGTCCACGAGCAGTACTTC	CASSNRDRVHEQYF
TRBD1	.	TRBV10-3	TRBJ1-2	TGTGCCATCAGAGACAGGGGGTGGAATGGCTACACCTTC	CAIRDRGWNGYTF
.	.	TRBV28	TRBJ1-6	TGTGCCAGCACCCAGCGGGGGGGCTTCTATAATTCACCCCTCCACTTT	CASTQRGGFYNSPLHF
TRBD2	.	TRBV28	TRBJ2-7	TGTGCCAGCAGTCTCGTCGCGGGGGGGGATTACGAGCAGTACTTC	CASSLVAGGDYEQYF
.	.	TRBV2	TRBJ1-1	TGTGCCAGCGGGAAATCAGGGTTCACTGAAGCTTTCTTT	CASGKSGFTEAFF
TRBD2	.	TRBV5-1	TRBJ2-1	TGCGCCAGCAGCTTGGCGGCGGGAGGCCTGGATGAGCAGTTCTTC	CASSLAAGGLDEQFF
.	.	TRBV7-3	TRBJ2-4	TGTGCCAGCAGCTGGGGACTGGAGGGCATTCAGTACTTC	CASSWGLEGIQYF
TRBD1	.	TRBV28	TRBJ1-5	TGTGCCAGCAGTACCAGGGGGCGAGGGTATAGCAATCAGCCCCAGCATTTT	CASSTRGRGYSNQPQHF
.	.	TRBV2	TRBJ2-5	TGTGCCAGCAGCCGGGACTTCCAAGAGACCCAGTACTTC	CASSRDFQETQYF
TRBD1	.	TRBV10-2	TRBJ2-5	TGCGCCAGCAGTGAAATTAGACCGCAGGGGGCCCAGTACTTC	CASSEIRPQGAQYF
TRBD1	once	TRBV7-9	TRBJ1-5	TGTGCCAGCAGCCCAGGGGGGAATCAGCCCCAGCATTTT	CASSPGGNQPQHF